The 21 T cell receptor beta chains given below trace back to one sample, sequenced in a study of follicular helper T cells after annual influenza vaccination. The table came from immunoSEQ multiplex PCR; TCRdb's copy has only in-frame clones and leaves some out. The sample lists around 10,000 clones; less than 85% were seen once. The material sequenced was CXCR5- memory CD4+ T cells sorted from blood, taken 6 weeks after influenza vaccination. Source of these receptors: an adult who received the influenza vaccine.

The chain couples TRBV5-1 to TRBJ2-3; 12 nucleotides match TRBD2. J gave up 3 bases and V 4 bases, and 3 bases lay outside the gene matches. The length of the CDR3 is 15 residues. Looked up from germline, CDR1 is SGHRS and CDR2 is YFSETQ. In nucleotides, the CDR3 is TGCGCCAGCAGCCTAGCGGGGGGGTTTACAGATACGCAGTATTTT. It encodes CASSLAGGFTDTQYF.

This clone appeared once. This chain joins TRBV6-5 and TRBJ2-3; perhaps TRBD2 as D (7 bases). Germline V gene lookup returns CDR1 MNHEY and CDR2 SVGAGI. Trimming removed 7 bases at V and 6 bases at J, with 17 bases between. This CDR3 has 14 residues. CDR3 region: CASTGYGGPDTQYF. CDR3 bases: TGTGCCAGCACCGGGTACGGGGGGCCGGATACGCAGTATTTT.

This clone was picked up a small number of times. DNA of the CDR3: TGCGCCAGCAGCAGTCGTACAAAGAACACTGAAGCTTTCTTT. Amino acid sequence: CASSSRTKNTEAFF. The chain combines TRBV4-1 with TRBJ1-1; D is undetermined. The CDR3 is 14 amino acids. V was pared by 5 bases and J by 1 base, with 11 bases between. The V gene's germline CDR1 is MGHRA and CDR2 YSYEKL.

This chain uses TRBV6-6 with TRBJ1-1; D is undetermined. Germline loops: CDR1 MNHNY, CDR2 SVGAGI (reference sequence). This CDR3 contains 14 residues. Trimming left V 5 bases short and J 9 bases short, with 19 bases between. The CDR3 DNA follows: TGTGCCAGCAGTACGCCCTCGCGCAGATGGAAAGCTTTCTTT. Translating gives CASSTPSRRWKAFF.

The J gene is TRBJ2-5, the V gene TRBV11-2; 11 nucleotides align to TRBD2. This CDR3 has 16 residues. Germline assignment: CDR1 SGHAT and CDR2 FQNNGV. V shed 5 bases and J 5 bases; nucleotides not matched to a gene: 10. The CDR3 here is CASSPGLAGRRETQYF. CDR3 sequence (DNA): TGTGCCAGCAGCCCCGGACTAGCGGGTCGCCGGGAGACCCAGTACTTC.

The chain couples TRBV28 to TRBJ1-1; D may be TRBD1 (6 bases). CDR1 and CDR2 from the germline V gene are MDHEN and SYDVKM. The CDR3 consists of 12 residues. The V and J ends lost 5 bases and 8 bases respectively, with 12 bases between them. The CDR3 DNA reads TGTGCCAGCAGTCTTAGGAGGGGGGAAGCTTTCTTT. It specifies CASSLRRGEAFF.

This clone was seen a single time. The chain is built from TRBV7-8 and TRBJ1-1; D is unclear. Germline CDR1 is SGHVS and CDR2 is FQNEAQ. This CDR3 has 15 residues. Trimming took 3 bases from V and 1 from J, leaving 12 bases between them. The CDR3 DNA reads TGTGCCAGCAGCTTGGTTCGCACGAAGAACACTGAAGCTTTCTTT. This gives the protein CASSLVRTKNTEAFF.

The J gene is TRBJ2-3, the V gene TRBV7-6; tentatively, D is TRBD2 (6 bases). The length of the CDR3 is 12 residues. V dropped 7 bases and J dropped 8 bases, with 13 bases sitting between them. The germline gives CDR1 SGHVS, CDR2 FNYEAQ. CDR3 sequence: CASTQTGSTQYF. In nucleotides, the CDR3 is TGTGCCAGCACCCAGACCGGGAGTACGCAGTATTTT.

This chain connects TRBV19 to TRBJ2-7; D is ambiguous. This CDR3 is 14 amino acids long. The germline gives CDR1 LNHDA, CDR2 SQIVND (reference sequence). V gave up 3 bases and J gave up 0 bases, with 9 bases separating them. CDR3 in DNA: TGTGCCAGTAGTATCCGACTGAGCTCCTACGAGCAGTACTTC. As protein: CASSIRLSSYEQYF. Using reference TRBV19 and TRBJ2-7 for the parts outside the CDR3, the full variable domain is DGGITQSPKYLFRKEGQNVTLSCEQNLNHDAMYWYRQDPGQGLRLIYYSQIVNDFQKGDIAEGYSVSREKKESFPLTVTSAQKNPTAFYLCASSIRLSSYEQYFGPGTRLTVT.

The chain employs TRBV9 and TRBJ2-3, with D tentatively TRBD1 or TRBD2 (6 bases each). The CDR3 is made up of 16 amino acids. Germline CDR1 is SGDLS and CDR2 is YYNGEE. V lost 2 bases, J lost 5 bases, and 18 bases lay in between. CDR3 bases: TGTGCCAGCAGCGTGGGACTTACGGGGGCCCAAGATACGCAGTATTTT. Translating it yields CASSVGLTGAQDTQYF.

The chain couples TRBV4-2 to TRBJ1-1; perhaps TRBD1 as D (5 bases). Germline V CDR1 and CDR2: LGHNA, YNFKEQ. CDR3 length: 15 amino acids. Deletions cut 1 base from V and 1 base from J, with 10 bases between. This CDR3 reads CASSQVTRGNTEAFF. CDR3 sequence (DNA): TGTGCCAGCAGCCAAGTTACTAGGGGGAACACTGAAGCTTTCTTT.

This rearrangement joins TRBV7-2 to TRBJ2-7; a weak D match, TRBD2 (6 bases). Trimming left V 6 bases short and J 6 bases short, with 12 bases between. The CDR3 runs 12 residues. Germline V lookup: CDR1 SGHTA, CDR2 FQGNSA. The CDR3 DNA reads TGTGCCAGCAGAGGCGGGATCAGCGAGCAGTACTTC. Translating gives CASRGGISEQYF.

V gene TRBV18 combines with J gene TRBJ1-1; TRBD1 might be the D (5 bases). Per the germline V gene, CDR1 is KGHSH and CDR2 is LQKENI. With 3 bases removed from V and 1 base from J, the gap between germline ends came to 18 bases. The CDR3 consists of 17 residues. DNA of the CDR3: TGTGCCAGCTCACCTCAATGGGGGGTTAGTCCGAACACTGAAGCTTTCTTT. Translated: CASSPQWGVSPNTEAFF. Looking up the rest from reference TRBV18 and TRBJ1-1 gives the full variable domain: NAGVMQNPRHLVRRRGQEARLRCSPMKGHSHVYWYRQLPEEGLKFMVYLQKENIIDESGMPKERFSAEFPKEGPSILRIQQVVRGDSAAYFCASSPQWGVSPNTEAFFGQGTRLTVV.

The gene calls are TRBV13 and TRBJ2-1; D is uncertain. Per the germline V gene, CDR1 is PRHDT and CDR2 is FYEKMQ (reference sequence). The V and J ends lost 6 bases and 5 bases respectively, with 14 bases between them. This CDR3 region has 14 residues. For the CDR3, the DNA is TGTGCCAGCAGTCGTGGGATGGGAAACAATGAGCAGTTCTTC. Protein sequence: CASSRGMGNNEQFF.

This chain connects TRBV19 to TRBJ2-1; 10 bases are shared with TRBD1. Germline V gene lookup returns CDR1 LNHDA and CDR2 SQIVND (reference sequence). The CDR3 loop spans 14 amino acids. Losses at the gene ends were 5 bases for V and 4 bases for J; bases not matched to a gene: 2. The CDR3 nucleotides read TGTGCCAGTAGTCGGGACAGGGGTTACAATGAGCAGTTCTTC. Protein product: CASSRDRGYNEQFF.

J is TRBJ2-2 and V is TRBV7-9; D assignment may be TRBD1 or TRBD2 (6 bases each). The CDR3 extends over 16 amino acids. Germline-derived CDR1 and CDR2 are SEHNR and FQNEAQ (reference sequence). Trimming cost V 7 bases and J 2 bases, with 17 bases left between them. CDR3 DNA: TGTGCCAGCACCCGGAGAGGGGGGCTAAACACCGGGGAGCTGTTTTTT. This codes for CASTRRGGLNTGELFF.

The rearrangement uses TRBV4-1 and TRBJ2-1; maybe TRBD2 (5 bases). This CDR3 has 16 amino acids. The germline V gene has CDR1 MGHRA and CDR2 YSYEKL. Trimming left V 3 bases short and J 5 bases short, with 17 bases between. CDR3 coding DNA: TGCGCCAGCAGCCAGCGCTCAGGAGCGGCAAACAATGAGCAGTTCTTC. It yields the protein CASSQRSGAANNEQFF.

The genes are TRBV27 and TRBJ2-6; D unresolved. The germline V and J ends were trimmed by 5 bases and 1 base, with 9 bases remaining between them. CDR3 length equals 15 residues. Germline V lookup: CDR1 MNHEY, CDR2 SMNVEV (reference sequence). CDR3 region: CASSQEGSGANVLTF. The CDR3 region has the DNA TGTGCCAGCAGTCAGGAAGGGTCTGGGGCCAACGTCCTGACTTTC.

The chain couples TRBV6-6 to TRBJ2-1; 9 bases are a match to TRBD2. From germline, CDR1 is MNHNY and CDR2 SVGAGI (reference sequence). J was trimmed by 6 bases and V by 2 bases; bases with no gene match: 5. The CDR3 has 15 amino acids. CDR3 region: CASSYPGLAGNEQFF. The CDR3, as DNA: TGTGCCAGCAGTTACCCGGGACTAGCTGGCAATGAGCAGTTCTTC.

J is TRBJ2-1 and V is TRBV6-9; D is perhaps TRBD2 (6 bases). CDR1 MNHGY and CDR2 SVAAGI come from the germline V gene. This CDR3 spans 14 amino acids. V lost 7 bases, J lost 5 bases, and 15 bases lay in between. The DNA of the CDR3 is TGTGCCAGCACCCGCGGCTCGGGAGACAATGAGCAGTTCTTC. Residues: CASTRGSGDNEQFF.

The CDR3 sequence: CSVAGTGDTEAFF. The DNA of the CDR3 is TGCAGCGTCGCCGGGACAGGGGACACTGAAGCTTTCTTT. This chain links TRBV29-1 with TRBJ1-1; 10 positions agree with TRBD1. The CDR3 has 13 residues. The V segment lost 6 bases and the J segment 3 bases; nucleotides outside the gene matches: 4. The V gene's germline CDR1 is SQVTM and CDR2 ANQGSEA.